The 14 T cell receptor beta chains presented below share a single source sample, sequenced in a study of response to subunit inactivated influenza vaccine. TCRdb reanalysed the RT-PCR reads using MiXCR and keeps one entry per CDR3 protein. The sample carries 540,000 or so distinct CDR3 sequences, roughly 13% recorded once. Sequences were derived from PBMCs from blood, sampled roughly 48 days after vaccination. The origin of the receptors is a man over 45 who received an inactivated influenza vaccine.

This clonotype appeared a few times. CDR3 residues: CATSREVAGLYEQYF. CDR3 sequence (DNA): TGTGCCACCAGCAGAGAGGTAGCGGGTTTATACGAGCAGTACTTC. V is TRBV15 and J is TRBJ2-7, with TRBD2 matching 7 bases. The CDR3 sequence is 15 residues long. Germline V lookup: CDR1 LNHNV, CDR2 YYDKDF (reference sequence). The V gene end was trimmed by 0 bases and the J gene end by 4 bases; junction bases not matched to a gene: 6.

This clonotype came up a few times. The CDR3 nucleotides read TGTGCCAGCAGCCTCTTAGCGGGAGGGCCCGAGCAGTACTTC. Protein sequence: CASSLLAGGPEQYF. The V gene is TRBV7-2, the J gene TRBJ2-7, with 11 bases that match TRBD2. V trimming: 5 bases; J trimming: 6 bases; junction bases outside the gene matches: 6. The CDR3 spans 14 residues. From germline, CDR1 is SGHTA and CDR2 FQGNSA. Filled out from reference TRBV7-2 and TRBJ2-7, the complete variable domain reads GAGVSQSPSNKVTEKGKDVELRCDPISGHTALYWYRQSLGQGLEFLIYFQGNSAPDKSGLPSDRFSAERTGGSVSTLTIQRTQQEDSAVYLCASSLLAGGPEQYFGPGTRLTVT.

The rearrangement uses TRBV7-9 and TRBJ2-1; 10 bases align to TRBD1. The J segment lost 2 bases and the V segment lost 4 bases, leaving 8 bases of the junction unmatched. CDR1 SEHNR and CDR2 FQNEAQ come from the germline V gene (reference sequence). The CDR3 contains 17 residues. The CDR3 DNA sequence: TGTGCCAGCAGCTACCAAACCGGGACAGGGGCCTACAATGAGCAGTTCTTC. Translation: CASSYQTGTGAYNEQFF.

The rearrangement uses TRBV10-3 and TRBJ1-4; D ambiguous. Trimming stripped 4 bases from V and 3 bases from J, with 6 bases between. CDR1 is ENHRY and CDR2 is SYGVKD in the germline V gene. The CDR3 spans 13 residues. The CDR3 coding sequence is TGTGCCATCAGTGTTGGGCCTAATGAAAAACTGTTTTTT. It is translated as CAISVGPNEKLFF.

This clonotype was observed a few times. The chain links TRBV4-3 to TRBJ1-1, with 7 nucleotides matching TRBD1. The CDR3 length is 18 residues. Unmatched junction bases numbered 11, after V lost 0 bases and J lost 1 base. Germline-derived CDR1 and CDR2 are LGHNA and YSLEER. The CDR3 here is CASSQDIDWTGPNTEAFF. The CDR3 DNA reads TGCGCCAGCAGCCAAGATATTGACTGGACAGGACCGAACACTGAAGCTTTCTTT.

V usage is TRBV4-3 and J usage is TRBJ2-5; TRBD2 aligns across 10 bases. The V gene end was trimmed by 1 base and the J gene end by 5 bases; junction bases not matched to a gene: 10. The CDR3 is 17 residues long. Germline assignment: CDR1 LGHNA and CDR2 YSLEER. The DNA of the CDR3 is TGCGCCAGCAGCCAAGTCTGCTCAGCGGGAGGGTGCGAGACCCAGTACTTC. It codes for CASSQVCSAGGCETQYF.

This clonotype was seen more than once but under ten times. J is TRBJ2-4 and V is TRBV28; either TRBD1 or TRBD2 may fit D (5 bases each). The germline V gene has CDR1 MDHEN and CDR2 SYDVKM. CDR3 length: 16 residues. Trimming took off 3 bases at V and 7 bases at J, with 19 bases between the two ends. The CDR3 coding sequence is TGTGCCAGCAGTTTTCGTTCCTCGAGGGGAGAGAACATTCAGTACTTC. Translation: CASSFRSSRGENIQYF.

This clonotype was detected many times. The V gene is TRBV5-1, the J gene TRBJ1-1; D unresolved. Germline V gene data show CDR1 as SGHRS and CDR2 as YFSETQ. The V end was cut by 2 bases, the J end by 1 base, with 6 bases between. This CDR3 comprises 13 residues. The CDR3, as DNA: TGCGCCAGCAGCTTTACAAGGAACACTGAAGCTTTCTTT. Translated, it gives CASSFTRNTEAFF. The full variable domain, its missing parts supplied by reference TRBV5-1 and TRBJ1-1, is KAGVTQTPRYLIKTRGQQVTLSCSPISGHRSVSWYQQTPGQGLQFLFEYFSETQRNKGNFPGRFSGRQFSNSRSEMNVSTLELGDSALYLCASSFTRNTEAFFGQGTRLTVV.

J is TRBJ2-5 and V is TRBV6-2 or TRBV6-3; D is ambiguous. V dropped 4 bases and J dropped 3 bases, with 15 bases sitting between them. The CDR3 consists of 15 residues. Germline CDR1 and CDR2: MNHEY and SVGEGT. The CDR3 bases are TGTGCCAGCAGTTCCCTCCTCCCACGGAAAGAGACCCAGTACTTC. Translating it yields CASSSLLPRKETQYF.

This clonotype was found a few times. DNA for the CDR3: TGTGCCAGCAGTTCACATCTAGGGGGGGGAACCACAGATACGCAGTATTTT. This gives the protein CASSSHLGGGTTDTQYF. The V and J genes are TRBV12-3 or TRBV12-4 and TRBJ2-3; D possibly corresponds to TRBD2 (7 bases). V was pared by 4 bases and J by 2 bases, with 19 bases between. The CDR3 is made up of 17 amino acids.

This chain links TRBV6-4 with TRBJ2-1; TRBD2 matches 10 bases. The CDR3 is 14 residues long. From germline, CDR1 is MRHNA and CDR2 SNTAGT. V lost 5 bases and J lost 4; bases outside the gene matches: 2. CDR3 region: CASSKRGGYNEQFF. The CDR3 coding sequence is TGTGCCAGCAGTAAGCGGGGGGGGTACAATGAGCAGTTCTTC.

In this sample, this clonotype turned up a few times. This chain links TRBV10-3 with TRBJ1-1; D gene ambiguous. CDR3 length: 13 amino acids. The V gene's germline CDR1 is ENHRY and CDR2 SYGVKD. V was pared by 0 bases and J by 7 bases, with 9 bases between. CDR3 nucleotide sequence: TGTGCCATCAGTGAGTCGATCGGCCATGAAGCTTTCTTT. This codes for CAISESIGHEAFF.

The V gene is TRBV9, the J gene TRBJ2-1; no clear D. Germline-derived CDR1 and CDR2 are SGDLS and YYNGEE. This CDR3 comprises 13 residues. V gave up 0 bases and J gave up 8 bases, with 9 bases separating them. The CDR3 sequence: CASSVAIADEQFF. CDR3 DNA sequence: TGTGCCAGCAGCGTAGCTATTGCCGATGAGCAGTTCTTC.

There are a few counts of this clonotype. The rearrangement uses TRBV5-1 and TRBJ2-7, with a weak D call TRBD1 (6 bases). Trimming took 0 bases from V and 6 from J, leaving 13 bases between them. CDR3 length: 14 amino acids. Germline V CDR1 and CDR2: SGHRS, YFSETQ. Here the CDR3 reads CASSLVRGGAEQYF. In DNA form, the CDR3 reads TGCGCCAGCAGCTTGGTCAGGGGCGGTGCCGAGCAGTACTTC.